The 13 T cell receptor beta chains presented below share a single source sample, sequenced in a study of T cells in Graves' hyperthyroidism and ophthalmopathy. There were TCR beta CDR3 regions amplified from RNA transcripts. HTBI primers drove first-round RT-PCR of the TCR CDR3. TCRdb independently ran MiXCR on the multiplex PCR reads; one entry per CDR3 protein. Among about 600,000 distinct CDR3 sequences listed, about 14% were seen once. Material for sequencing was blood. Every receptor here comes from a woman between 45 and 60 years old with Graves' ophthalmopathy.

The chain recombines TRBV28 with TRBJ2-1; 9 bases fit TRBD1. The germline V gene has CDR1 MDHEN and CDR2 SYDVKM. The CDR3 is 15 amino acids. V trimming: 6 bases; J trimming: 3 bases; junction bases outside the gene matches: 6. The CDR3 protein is CASSLTGGFYNEQFF. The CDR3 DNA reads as TGTGCCAGCAGCCTGACAGGGGGATTCTACAATGAGCAGTTCTTC.

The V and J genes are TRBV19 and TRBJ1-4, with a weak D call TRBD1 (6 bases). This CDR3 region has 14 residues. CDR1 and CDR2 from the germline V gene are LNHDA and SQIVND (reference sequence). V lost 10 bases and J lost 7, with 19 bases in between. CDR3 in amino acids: CATEKARGGEKLFF. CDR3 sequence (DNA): TGTGCCACCGAAAAGGCCAGGGGTGGTGAAAAACTGTTTTTT.

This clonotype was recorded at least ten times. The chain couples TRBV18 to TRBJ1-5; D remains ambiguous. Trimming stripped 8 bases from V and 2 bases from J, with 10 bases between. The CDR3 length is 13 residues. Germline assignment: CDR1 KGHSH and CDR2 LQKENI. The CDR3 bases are TGTGCCAGCCACAGAGAAGGCAATCAGCCCCAGCATTTT. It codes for CASHREGNQPQHF.

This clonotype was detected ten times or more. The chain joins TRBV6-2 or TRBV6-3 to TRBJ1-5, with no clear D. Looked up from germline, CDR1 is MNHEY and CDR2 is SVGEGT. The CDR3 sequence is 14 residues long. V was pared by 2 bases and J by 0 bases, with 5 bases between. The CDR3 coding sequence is TGTGCCAGCAGTTACACGGATAGCAATCAGCCCCAGCATTTT. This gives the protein CASSYTDSNQPQHF.

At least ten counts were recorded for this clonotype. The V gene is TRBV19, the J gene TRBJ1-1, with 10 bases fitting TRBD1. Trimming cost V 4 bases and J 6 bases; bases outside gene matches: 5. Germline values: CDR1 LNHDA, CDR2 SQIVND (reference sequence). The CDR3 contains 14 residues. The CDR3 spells CASSRTGGRPEAFF. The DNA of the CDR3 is TGTGCCAGTAGTAGGACAGGGGGACGGCCTGAAGCTTTCTTT.

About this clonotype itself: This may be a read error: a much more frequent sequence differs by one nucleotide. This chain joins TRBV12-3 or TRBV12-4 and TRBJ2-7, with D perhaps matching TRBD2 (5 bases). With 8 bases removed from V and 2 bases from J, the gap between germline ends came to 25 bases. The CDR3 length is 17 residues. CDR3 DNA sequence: TGTGCCAGCCCTAGAGGCGGGTGGACCTCTGGGCCCTACGAGCAGTACTTC. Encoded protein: CASPRGGWTSGPYEQYF.

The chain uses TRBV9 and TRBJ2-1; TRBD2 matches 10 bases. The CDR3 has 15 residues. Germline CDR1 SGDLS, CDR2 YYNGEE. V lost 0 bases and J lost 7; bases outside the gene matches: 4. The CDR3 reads CASSVVAGGRNEQFF. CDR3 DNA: TGTGCCAGCAGCGTAGTAGCGGGAGGAAGGAATGAGCAGTTCTTC.

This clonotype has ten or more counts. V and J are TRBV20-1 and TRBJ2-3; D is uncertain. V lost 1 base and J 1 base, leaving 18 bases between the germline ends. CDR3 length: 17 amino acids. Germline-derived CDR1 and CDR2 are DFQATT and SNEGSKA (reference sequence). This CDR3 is CSARGRGWPRGTDTQYF. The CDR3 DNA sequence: TGCAGTGCTAGAGGCCGAGGTTGGCCCCGGGGCACAGATACGCAGTATTTT.

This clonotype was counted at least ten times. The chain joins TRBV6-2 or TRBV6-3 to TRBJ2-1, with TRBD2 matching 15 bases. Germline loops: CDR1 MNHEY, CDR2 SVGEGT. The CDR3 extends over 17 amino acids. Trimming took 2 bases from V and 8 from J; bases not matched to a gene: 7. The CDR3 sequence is CASSYGLAGGIPYEQFF. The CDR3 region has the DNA TGTGCCAGCAGTTACGGACTAGCGGGAGGGATTCCCTATGAGCAGTTCTTC.

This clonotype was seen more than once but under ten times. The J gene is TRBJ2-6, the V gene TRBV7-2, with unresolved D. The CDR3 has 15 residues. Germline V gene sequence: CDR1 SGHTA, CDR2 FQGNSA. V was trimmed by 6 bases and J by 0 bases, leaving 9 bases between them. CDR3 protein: CASRWQASGANVLTF. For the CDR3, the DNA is TGTGCCAGCAGATGGCAGGCCTCTGGGGCCAACGTCCTGACTTTC. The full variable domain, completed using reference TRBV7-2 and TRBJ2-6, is GAGVSQSPSNKVTEKGKDVELRCDPISGHTALYWYRQSLGQGLEFLIYFQGNSAPDKSGLPSDRFSAERTGGSVSTLTIQRTQQEDSAVYLCASRWQASGANVLTFGAGSRLTVL.

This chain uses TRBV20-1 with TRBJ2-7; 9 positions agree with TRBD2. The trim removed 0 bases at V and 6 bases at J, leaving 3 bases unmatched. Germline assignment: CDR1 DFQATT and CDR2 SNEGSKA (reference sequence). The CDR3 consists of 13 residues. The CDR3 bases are TGCAGTGCTAGAGAGCGGGAGGGCCGCGAGCAGTACTTC. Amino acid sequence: CSAREREGREQYF.

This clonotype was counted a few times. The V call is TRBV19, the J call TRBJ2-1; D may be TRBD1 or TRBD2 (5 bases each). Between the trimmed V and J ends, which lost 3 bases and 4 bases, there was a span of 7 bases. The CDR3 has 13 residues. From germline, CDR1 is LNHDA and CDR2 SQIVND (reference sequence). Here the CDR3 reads CASSIEGYNEQFF. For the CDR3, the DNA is TGTGCCAGTAGTATCGAGGGGTACAATGAGCAGTTCTTC.

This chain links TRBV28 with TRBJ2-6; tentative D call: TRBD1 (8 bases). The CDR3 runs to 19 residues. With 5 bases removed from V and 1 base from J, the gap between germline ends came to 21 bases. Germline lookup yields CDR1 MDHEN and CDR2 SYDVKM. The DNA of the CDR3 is TGTGCCAGCAGTATCACAGGGGGAGGGTCCATATCTGGGGCCAACGTCCTGACTTTC. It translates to CASSITGGGSISGANVLTF.